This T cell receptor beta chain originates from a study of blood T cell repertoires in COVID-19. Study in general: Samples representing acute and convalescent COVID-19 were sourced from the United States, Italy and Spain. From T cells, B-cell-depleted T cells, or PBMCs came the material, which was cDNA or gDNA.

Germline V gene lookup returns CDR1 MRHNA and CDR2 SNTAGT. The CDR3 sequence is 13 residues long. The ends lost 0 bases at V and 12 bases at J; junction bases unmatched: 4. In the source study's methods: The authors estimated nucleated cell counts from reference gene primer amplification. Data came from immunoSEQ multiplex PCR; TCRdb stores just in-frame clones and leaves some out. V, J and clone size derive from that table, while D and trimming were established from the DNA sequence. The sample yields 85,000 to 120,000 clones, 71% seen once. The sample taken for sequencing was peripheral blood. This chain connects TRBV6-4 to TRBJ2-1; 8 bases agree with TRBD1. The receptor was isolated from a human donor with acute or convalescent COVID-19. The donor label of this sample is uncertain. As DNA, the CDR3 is TGTGCCAGCAGTGACTCATGGACAGGGCGGCAGTTCTTC. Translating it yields CASSDSWTGRQFF.